One sample yielded the 6 T cell receptor beta chains listed below, sequenced in a study of metastatic and nonmetastatic thyroid tumors. From the PCR reads, TCRdb re-called clones with MiXCR. The data contain more than 50,000 clones, approximately 22% of them singletons. All patients reached thyroid surgery having received no treatment beforehand. The sequencing sample was made of blood. These receptors were taken from a female donor with papillary thyroid cancer or a benign thyroid nodule (not recorded which). Some clones in this sample may be carry-over from other donors' samples.

This clone occurred many times. The rearrangement joins TRBV5-1 to TRBJ1-3, with TRBD1 as a possible D gene (5 bases). V lost 2 bases and J lost 0, with 12 bases in between. Germline V lookup: CDR1 SGHRS, CDR2 YFSETQ. The CDR3 runs to 16 residues. The CDR3, as DNA: TGCGCCAGCAGCTTTGCAGGGCCAGACTCTGGAAACACCATATATTTT. Encoded protein: CASSFAGPDSGNTIYF.

There are many counts of this clone. The V gene is TRBV7-6, the J gene TRBJ2-2; 8 bases map to TRBD2. This CDR3 has 15 amino acids. V shed 4 bases, J shed 5 bases, and the junction held 6 bases outside the gene matches. The V gene's germline CDR1 is SGHVS and CDR2 FNYEAQ. CDR3 in amino acids: CASSSGLAGTGELFF. CDR3 DNA sequence: TGTGCCAGCAGCTCCGGACTAGCAGGGACCGGGGAGCTGTTTTTT.

For this clone: A much larger clone differs from this one at a single base, so this may be a read error. The sample has other DNA sequences that encode this CDR3 too. The chain has TRBV5-4 and TRBJ2-1; D is perhaps TRBD2 (6 bases). The V gene lost 3 bases and the J gene lost 9 bases, with 16 bases spanning the gap. There are 14 residues in the CDR3. Germline loops: CDR1 SGHNT, CDR2 YYREEE (reference sequence). The CDR3 reads CASSSGGGSGEQFF. CDR3 coding DNA: TGTGCCAGCAGCTCCGGGGGTGGTAGTGGTGAGCAGTTCTTC.

Many counts were recorded for this clone. V usage is TRBV7-9 and J usage is TRBJ1-5; D not certain. Germline V gene data show CDR1 as SEHNR and CDR2 as FQNEAQ (reference sequence). This CDR3 comprises 12 residues. Trimming took off 1 base at V and 6 bases at J, with 4 bases between the two ends. The CDR3 DNA is TGTGCCAGCAGCTTAGTGGGTCAGCCCCAGCATTTT. It is translated as CASSLVGQPQHF.

This clone is labeled medium-sized. This chain links TRBV10-3 with TRBJ2-1; perhaps D is TRBD1 or TRBD2 (5 bases each). The CDR3 totals 15 residues. Trimming left V 6 bases short and J 1 base short, with 13 bases between. CDR1 and CDR2 (germline): ENHRY, SYGVKD. The CDR3 DNA is TGTGCCATCAGCGCAGGGCGGGCGTCCTACAATGAGCAGTTCTTC. Residues: CAISAGRASYNEQFF.

This clone was seen a handful of times. A much larger clone differs from this one at a single base, so this may be a read error. The chain recombines TRBV29-1 with TRBJ1-5; unclear D gene. There are 12 residues in the CDR3. The germline V gene has CDR1 SQVTM and CDR2 ANQGSEA. This CDR3 reads CSVEDSNKPQHF. In DNA, the CDR3 is TGCAGCGTTGAGGATAGCAATAAGCCCCAGCATTTT.